This T cell receptor (beta chain) comes out of a study of shared T cell receptors in the human thymus (dated by TCRdb to about 2021). In the study overall: The study examined how the human thymus generates shared, self-reactive T-cell receptor alpha chains.

Taken from cysteine to phenylalanine, the CDR3 has 13 residues. Left in the record is the CDR3 DNA by itself, 39 bases read in frame from the first base. Libraries came from the immunoSEQ multiplex PCR assay. What TCRdb holds here is the immuneACCESS table cut down to in-frame rearrangements. Part of the clones is not present; checked against another copy, under half of the missing clones reflect an unresolved V gene, and the others are unexplained. This sample holds 720,000 or so clones; approximately 85% were observed only once. Over 0.008% of the sample is in the top ten clones. On this clone itself: Its antigen is currently not known. No base quality information exists; no much larger clone differs at one position.

The same data also went into a second study, on human thymus T cells. As described in the second report: Immunologically healthy infants undergoing open corrective cardiac surgery for congenital heart defects in Finland were used as donors. Thymus tissue was obtained as surgical resects removed during corrective cardiac surgery. Both the thymic and the peripheral blood repertoires appeared to show biased V and J gene segment usage. The related research found that thymic TCR repertoires overlapped highly between unrelated individuals. The study used fewer than ten infant thymus samples plus four related peripheral blood samples to characterize TCR alpha and beta repertoires. Donor ages ranging from about 7 to 250 days were recorded, and over 5 male and a couple of female infants were included in the cohort. After being mechanically released from the tissue, thymocytes were kept at -70 degrees C in pellets of about 9-34 million cells. Genomic DNA was extracted from frozen cell pellets with a QIAsymphony instrument. TCRB and TCRAD loci were amplified from a standardized quantity of quality-controlled genomic DNA using the immunoSEQ multiplex PCR assay. The amplicons covered the V(D)J region and were long enough to include the CDR3 and to identify the V and J genes. Amplicon sequencing was performed on an Illumina platform through the commercial immunoSEQ service. Primer bias and sequencing errors were corrected using previously described methods, and TCRAD and TCRB definitions followed the IMGT database. The repertoires were analysed using immunoSEQ Analyzer 3.0 and VDJTools for basic statistics, V/J segment usage, diversity estimates, rarefaction and pairwise overlap. To estimate diversity, the Chao1, ChaoE, Efron-Thisted, Shannon and inverse Simpson indices were applied, and diversity was also estimated on datasets down-sampled to the smallest sample. Repertoire overlap was determined by strict matching of CDR3 nucleotide sequence, V gene and J gene, and Jaccard-based multidimensional scaling clustering was applied. On average, about 800,000 unique TCRB clonotypes were obtained from thymus samples, compared with some 84,000 from blood samples.

The sample was thymocytes. This clonotype originated in a girl under three years old with a congenital heart defect. Donor details come from another sample of the same person, matched by shared clones. The V and J segments used are TRBV21-1 and TRBJ1-1; the listed D gene, TRBD1, was not tested against the DNA. TRBV21-1 is flagged as a pseudogene. This receptor carries the CDR3 CASRGGQRTEAFF. The nucleotide sequence is TGTGCCAGCAGGGGGGGACAGCGCACTGAAGCTTTCTTT.